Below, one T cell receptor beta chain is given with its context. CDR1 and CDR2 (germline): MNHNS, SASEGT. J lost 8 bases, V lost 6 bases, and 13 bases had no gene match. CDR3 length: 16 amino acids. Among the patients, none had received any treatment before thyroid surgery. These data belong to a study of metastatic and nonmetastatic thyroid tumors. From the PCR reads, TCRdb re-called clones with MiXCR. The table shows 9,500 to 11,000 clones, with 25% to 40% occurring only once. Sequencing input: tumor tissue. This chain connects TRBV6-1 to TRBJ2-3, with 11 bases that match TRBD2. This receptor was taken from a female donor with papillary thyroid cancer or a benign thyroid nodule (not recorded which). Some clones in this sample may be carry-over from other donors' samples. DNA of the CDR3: TGTGCCAGCAGGCGAACGGGACTAGCGGTACAACGTACGCAGTATTTT. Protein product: CASRRTGLAVQRTQYF.